A selection of T cell receptor beta chains follows, all from one sample in a study of T-cell memory formation after mild COVID-19. MiXCR was run by TCRdb on the 5' RACE reads, yielding one entry per CDR3 protein. Of about 410,000 distinct CDR3 sequences in the sample, more than 20% were seen once. The sequenced sample was PBMCs or a T cell subset sorted from them (not recorded which). These receptors were collected from an adult woman who had mild COVID-19 (a few samples of this study predate the infection). Cell type and time point are not known. Each CDR3 is given with its conserved first and last residue. The D gene is left open where the match is weak. Clone size is given for some rows only: seen once, a few or many times, or a class if the clone is expanded.

size: -
D: -
V: TRBV29-1
J: TRBJ1-2
DNA: TGCAGCGTTGAATGGTCCCATGATTTCCACTATGGCTACACCTTC
CDR3: CSVEWSHDFHYGYTF

size: -
D: -
V: TRBV3-1
J: TRBJ2-5
DNA: TGTGCCAGCAGCCCCGCCGGCCTGAGTGGGGAGACCCAGTACTTC
CDR3: CASSPAGLSGETQYF

size: -
D: -
V: TRBV24-1
J: TRBJ2-3
DNA: TGTGCCACCTCCGGGGAGGACGTAGATACGCAGTATTTT
CDR3: CATSGEDVDTQYF

size: -
D: TRBD1
V: TRBV11-1
J: TRBJ2-3
DNA: TGTGCCAGCAGCCCGGACAGGGGAGCGCCTGATACGCAGTATTTT
CDR3: CASSPDRGAPDTQYF

size: -
D: TRBD2
V: TRBV20-1
J: TRBJ2-7
DNA: TGCAGTGCGCTTGGGGAGCGGGGGCCCTACGAGCAGTACTTC
CDR3: CSALGERGPYEQYF

size: -
D: -
V: TRBV4-3
J: TRBJ2-1
DNA: TGCGCCAGCAGCCAAGATTTTTTCCAGGGGACGGGGAATGAGCAGTTCTTC
CDR3: CASSQDFFQGTGNEQFF

size: -
D: -
V: TRBV5-1
J: TRBJ2-1
DNA: TGCGCCAGCCTCCCAGCGGGCGATTTCTCCTACAATGAGCAGTTCTTC
CDR3: CASLPAGDFSYNEQFF

size: -
D: -
V: TRBV3-2
J: TRBJ2-1
DNA: TGTGCCAGCAGCCAAGACAGGGCCTCTCACGGTGAGCAGTTCTTC
CDR3: CASSQDRASHGEQFF

size: few
D: -
V: TRBV5-1
J: TRBJ1-2
DNA: TGCGCCAGCAGCTCCGACAGGAGCTATGGCTACACCTTC
CDR3: CASSSDRSYGYTF

size: -
D: TRBD1
V: TRBV12-3/TRBV12-4
J: TRBJ1-1
DNA: TGTGCCAGCACCCAGGGGGCAGGGTCATTGAACACTGAAGCTTTCTTT
CDR3: CASTQGAGSLNTEAFF

size: -
D: -
V: TRBV11-2
J: TRBJ2-3
DNA: TGTGCCAGCAGCTTAGGAGGGTTAGGGAGCACAGATACGCAGTATTTT
CDR3: CASSLGGLGSTDTQYF

size: few
D: -
V: TRBV4-1
J: TRBJ2-2
DNA: TGCGCCAGCAGCCAAGGACACAATGGGGACACCGGGGAGCTGTTTTTT
CDR3: CASSQGHNGDTGELFF

size: -
D: -
V: TRBV6-5
J: TRBJ1-6
DNA: TGTGCCAGCAGTTACTCGAGGCAGACGAATTCACCCCTCCACTTT
CDR3: CASSYSRQTNSPLHF

size: few
D: TRBD2
V: TRBV5-1
J: TRBJ2-1
DNA: TGCGCCAGCAGCTCCGGGACTAGCGGGGAGGATGAGCAGTTCTTC
CDR3: CASSSGTSGEDEQFF

size: -
D: -
V: TRBV5-5
J: TRBJ2-2
DNA: TGTGCCAGCAGACTGGGACCCACGAGCACCGGGGAGCTGTTTTTT
CDR3: CASRLGPTSTGELFF

size: few
D: TRBD2
V: TRBV5-1
J: TRBJ2-7
DNA: TGCGCCAGCAGCTTGGGGGTGACTAGCGGGACAGCCTACGAGCAGTACTTC
CDR3: CASSLGVTSGTAYEQYF

size: few
D: -
V: TRBV7-3
J: TRBJ1-1
DNA: TGTGCCAGCAGCTTAAAGGGCGGAACGAACACTGAAGCTTTCTTT
CDR3: CASSLKGGTNTEAFF

size: -
D: -
V: TRBV28
J: TRBJ2-3
DNA: TGTGCCAGCAGTTTAGGAATAGCGGAACTCACAGATACGCAGTATTTT
CDR3: CASSLGIAELTDTQYF

size: few
D: -
V: TRBV2
J: TRBJ2-3
DNA: TGTGCCAGCAGTGAGCTTGATCGGTCCAAGCAGTATTTT
CDR3: CASSELDRSKQYF

size: few
D: TRBD1
V: TRBV29-1
J: TRBJ1-2
DNA: TGCAGCGTTGAAGATCTGATGACAGGGGGTAACTATGGCTACACCTTC
CDR3: CSVEDLMTGGNYGYTF

size: few
D: TRBD2
V: TRBV6-5
J: TRBJ2-5
DNA: TGTGCCAGCAGTCTCGGGGGGGCCCAGTACTTC
CDR3: CASSLGGAQYF

size: many
D: -
V: TRBV5-5
J: TRBJ2-7
DNA: TGTGCCAGCAGTATGTACCCCAACGAGCAGTACTTC
CDR3: CASSMYPNEQYF

size: -
D: TRBD1
V: TRBV19
J: TRBJ1-5
DNA: TGTGCCAGTAGGAGGGACAGGGACCAGCCCCAGCATTTT
CDR3: CASRRDRDQPQHF

size: -
D: -
V: TRBV2
J: TRBJ1-1
DNA: TGTGCCAGCAAGAGAGGAGGTGTCGACACTGAAGCTTTCTTT
CDR3: CASKRGGVDTEAFF

size: many
D: TRBD1
V: TRBV7-9
J: TRBJ2-3
DNA: TGTGCCAGCAGCCCCCCCAGACAGGGGGCGCCTACAGATACGCAGTATTTT
CDR3: CASSPPRQGAPTDTQYF

size: -
D: -
V: TRBV24-1
J: TRBJ2-1
DNA: TGTGCCACCAGTGTCATTGGACAGGGAGGGGGCCAGTTCTTC
CDR3: CATSVIGQGGGQFF

size: many
D: TRBD1
V: TRBV7-6
J: TRBJ2-5
DNA: TGTGCCAGCAGCTCATGGACAGGGGTCGGGGAGACCCAGTACTTC
CDR3: CASSSWTGVGETQYF

size: few
D: -
V: TRBV29-1
J: TRBJ1-1
DNA: TGCAGCGTCGATGGACACCCGGGGGAGGCTTTCTTT
CDR3: CSVDGHPGEAFF